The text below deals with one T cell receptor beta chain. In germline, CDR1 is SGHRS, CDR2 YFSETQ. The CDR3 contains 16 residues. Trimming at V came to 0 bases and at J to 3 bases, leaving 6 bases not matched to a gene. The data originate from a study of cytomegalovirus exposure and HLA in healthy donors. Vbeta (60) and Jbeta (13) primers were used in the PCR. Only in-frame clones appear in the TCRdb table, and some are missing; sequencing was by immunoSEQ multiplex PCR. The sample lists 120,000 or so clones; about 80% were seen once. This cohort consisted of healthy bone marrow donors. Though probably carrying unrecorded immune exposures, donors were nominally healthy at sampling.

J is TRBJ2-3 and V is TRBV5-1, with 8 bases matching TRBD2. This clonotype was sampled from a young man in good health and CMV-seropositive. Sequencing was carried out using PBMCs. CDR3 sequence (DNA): TGCGCCAGCAGCTTGGCCCGGGGGGGCCAGACAGATACGCAGTATTTT. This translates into CASSLARGGQTDTQYF.